The entry below gives a single T cell receptor beta chain sequence along with its context. Its antigen is still unknown. The source of the sample is a study of cytomegalovirus exposure and HLA in healthy donors. Study summary: Earlier work reported 117 million unique TCR beta sequences from some 170 million T cells. General observations from the study: With DRB1 most and HLA-C fewest, TCR association rates differed between HLA loci in a later analysis. Sequencing depth across donors, presence/absence analyses assumed, was roughly uniform.

The PCR employed 60 Vbeta primers together with 13 Jbeta primers. Libraries were prepared by immunoSEQ multiplex PCR; TCRdb keeps only in-frame clonotypes and omits some of them. Among 110,000 to 150,000 clones listed, around 84% were seen once. The CDR3 is made up of 15 amino acids. The V gene's germline CDR1 is SGHTA and CDR2 FQGNSA. The germline V and J ends were trimmed by 6 bases and 0 bases, with 14 bases remaining between them. The source of this sequence is a boy aged 2 to 10 in good health and CMV-seronegative. Sequencing was carried out using PBMCs. This rearrangement joins TRBV7-2 to TRBJ1-1, with D possibly TRBD1 on 6 matching bases. The CDR3 nucleotides read TGTGCCAGCAGTTACAGGGTTTCAATGAACACTGAAGCTTTCTTT. This codes for CASSYRVSMNTEAFF. The full variable domain, with the rest looked up from reference TRBV7-2 and TRBJ1-1, is GAGVSQSPSNKVTEKGKDVELRCDPISGHTALYWYRQSLGQGLEFLIYFQGNSAPDKSGLPSDRFSAERTGGSVSTLTIQRTQQEDSAVYLCASSYRVSMNTEAFFGQGTRLTVV.